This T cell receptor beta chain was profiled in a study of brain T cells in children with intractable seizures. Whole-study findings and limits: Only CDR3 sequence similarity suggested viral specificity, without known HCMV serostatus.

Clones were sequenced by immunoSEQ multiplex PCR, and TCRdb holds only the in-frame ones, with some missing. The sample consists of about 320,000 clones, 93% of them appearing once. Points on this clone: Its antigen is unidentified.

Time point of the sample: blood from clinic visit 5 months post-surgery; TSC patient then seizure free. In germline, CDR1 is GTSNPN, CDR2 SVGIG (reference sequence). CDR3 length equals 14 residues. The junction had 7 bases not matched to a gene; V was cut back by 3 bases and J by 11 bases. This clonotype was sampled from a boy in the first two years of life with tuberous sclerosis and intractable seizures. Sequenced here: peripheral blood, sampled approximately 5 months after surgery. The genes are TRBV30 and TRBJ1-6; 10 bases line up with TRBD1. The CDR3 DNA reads TGTGCCTGGAGGGTTGACAGGGGGCAGACACCCCTCCACTTT. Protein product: CAWRVDRGQTPLHF.